The next 24 T cell receptor beta chains were all read from a single sample in a study of T cell responses to AZD1222 COVID-19 vaccine. Profiled with immunoSEQ multiplex PCR; TCRdb holds only in-frame clones, not every one. The table includes fewer than 120,000 clones, approximately 94% detected once. The sequencing here drew on peripheral blood, taken 28 days after the second AZD1222 dose. The receptors originated from an adult who received the AZD1222 COVID-19 vaccine.

This chain links TRBV4-1 with TRBJ2-6, with TRBD1 identical over 8 bases. Germline V CDR1 and CDR2: MGHRA, YSYEKL. Trimming removed 2 bases from V and 1 base from J; junction bases left unmatched: 10. CDR3 length equals 19 residues. This CDR3 reads CASSQHYGTGISGANVLTF. Here the CDR3 DNA reads TGCGCCAGCAGCCAACACTACGGGACAGGAATATCTGGGGCCAACGTCCTGACTTTC.

The gene calls are TRBV19 and TRBJ1-5, with 8 positions matching TRBD1. CDR1 and CDR2 from the germline V gene are LNHDA and SQIVND (reference sequence). CDR3 length equals 15 residues. The J segment lost 1 base and the V segment lost 5 bases, leaving 4 bases of the junction unmatched. CDR3: CASSSDRDSNQPQHF. The CDR3 DNA follows: TGTGCCAGTAGTTCGGACAGGGACAGCAATCAGCCCCAGCATTTT.

V usage is TRBV19 and J usage is TRBJ1-5; D is possibly TRBD1 (5 bases). V shed 7 bases and J shed 2 bases, with 15 bases lying between them. CDR3 length equals 15 residues. Per germline, CDR1 LNHDA and CDR2 SQIVND (reference sequence). The CDR3 DNA reads as TGTGCCAGTACCTACGCCGGGGACGGCAATCAGCCCCAGCATTTT. Translation: CASTYAGDGNQPQHF.

The rearrangement joins TRBV6-5 to TRBJ1-2; D is undetermined. Per germline, CDR1 MNHEY and CDR2 SVGAGI. The CDR3 loop spans 16 amino acids. The V gene lost 0 bases and the J gene lost 0 bases, with 11 bases spanning the gap. The CDR3 nucleotides read TGTGCCAGCAGTTACTCGCGGTCAGGAGCTAACTATGGCTACACCTTC. As protein: CASSYSRSGANYGYTF.

This chain uses TRBV6-5 with TRBJ1-2, with 8 bases fitting TRBD1. J lost 4 bases, V lost 5 bases, and 6 bases had no gene match. Germline lookup yields CDR1 MNHEY and CDR2 SVGAGI. The CDR3 covers 14 residues. In nucleotides, the CDR3 is TGTGCCAGCAGTACGGACAGGGATTCCTATGGCTACACCTTC. This encodes CASSTDRDSYGYTF.

This clone occurred once. The CDR3: CATSGGQGASGTGELFF. As DNA, the CDR3 is TGTGCCACCAGTGGAGGACAGGGGGCGTCTGGCACCGGGGAGCTGTTTTTT. V is TRBV24-1 and J is TRBJ2-2; 11 bases match TRBD1. The CDR3 has 17 amino acids. Germline loops: CDR1 KGHDR, CDR2 SFDVKD. The J segment lost 4 bases and the V segment lost 5 bases, leaving 8 bases of the junction unmatched.

This rearrangement joins TRBV6-5 to TRBJ1-2; 9 bases match TRBD1. The CDR3 consists of 15 residues. Germline-derived CDR1 and CDR2 are MNHEY and SVGAGI. The V segment lost 6 bases and the J segment 7 bases; nucleotides outside the gene matches: 12. In nucleotides, the CDR3 is TGTGCCAGCAGACTTGACCGGGACAGGGCGGTTGGCTACACCTTC. Translation gives CASRLDRDRAVGYTF.

The rearrangement uses TRBV10-3 and TRBJ1-1, with unresolved D. This CDR3 is built from 14 residues. V lost 7 bases and J lost 4, with 16 bases in between. Germline CDR1 and CDR2: ENHRY and SYGVKD. The CDR3, as DNA: TGTGCCATCACCAAGCGGAGGCAGAGCACTGAAGCTTTCTTT. Translation: CAITKRRQSTEAFF.

This chain links TRBV7-9 with TRBJ1-6; D gene ambiguous. Between the trimmed V and J ends, which lost 1 base and 7 bases, there was a span of 5 bases. Germline V lookup: CDR1 SEHNR, CDR2 FQNEAQ (reference sequence). This CDR3 is 13 amino acids long. CDR3 sequence reads: CASSLVPNSPLHF. The CDR3 nucleotides are TGTGCCAGCAGCTTAGTCCCCAATTCACCCCTCCACTTT.

The rearrangement uses TRBV27 and TRBJ1-5; 8 bases are shared with TRBD1. Looked up from germline, CDR1 is MNHEY and CDR2 is SMNVEV (reference sequence). The CDR3 is 14 amino acids. V lost 6 bases to trimming and J lost 5 bases; unmatched junction nucleotides: 6. CDR3: CASSLQGAYQPQHF. In DNA, the CDR3 is TGTGCCAGCAGCCTTCAGGGGGCGTATCAGCCCCAGCATTTT.

The V call is TRBV5-4, the J call TRBJ1-3, with D unresolved. The length of the CDR3 is 14 residues. Germline CDR1 reads SGHNT; CDR2 reads YYREEE (reference sequence). Trimming cost V 0 bases and J 4 bases, with 8 bases left between them. CDR3 nucleotide sequence: TGTGCCAGCAGCTTGGATCCGGCCGGAAACACCATATATTTT. Its protein product is CASSLDPAGNTIYF.

The chain recombines TRBV2 with TRBJ1-1; D remains unclear. The CDR3 is made up of 14 amino acids. Germline V gene lookup returns CDR1 SNHLY and CDR2 FYNNEI. V gave up 4 bases and J gave up 3 bases, with 12 bases separating them. In DNA form, the CDR3 reads TGTGCCAGCAGTGTAAGGGCTTTGGACACTGAAGCTTTCTTT. Protein product: CASSVRALDTEAFF.

The chain links TRBV3-1 (or the pseudogene TRBV3-2) to TRBJ1-1; no clear D gene. This CDR3 has 14 amino acids. Trimming cost V 2 bases and J 1 base, with 8 bases left between them. The germline V gene encodes CDR1 LGHDT and CDR2 YNNKEL (reference sequence). The CDR3 spells CASSQSFGNTEAFF. The CDR3 nucleotides are TGTGCCAGCAGCCAAAGTTTCGGGAACACTGAAGCTTTCTTT.

A word on this clone: Within the sample, other DNA sequences also encode this same CDR3. The J gene is TRBJ2-7, the V gene TRBV5-4; 15 nucleotides agree with TRBD2. J lost 6 bases, V lost 3 bases, and 1 base had no gene match. The CDR3 covers 14 residues. Looked up from germline, CDR1 is SGHNT and CDR2 is YYREEE (reference sequence). For the CDR3, the DNA is TGTGCCAGCAGCTCGGGACTAGCGGGGGGCGAGCAGTACTTC. Translated, it gives CASSSGLAGGEQYF.

The chain carries TRBV11-2 and TRBJ1-1; 10 bases are a match to TRBD1. Per germline, CDR1 SGHAT and CDR2 FQNNGV. V was clipped by 6 bases and J by 1 base; unmatched bases: 11. The CDR3 is 17 residues long. The CDR3 coding sequence is TGTGCCAGCAGTCCCGGGGGGACAGGGGCTTGGAACACTGAAGCTTTCTTT. Translating gives CASSPGGTGAWNTEAFF.

The rearrangement links TRBV28 to TRBJ2-7, with D unresolved. Germline CDR1 and CDR2: MDHEN and SYDVKM. The CDR3 loop spans 14 amino acids. V was trimmed by 1 base and J by 3 bases, leaving 10 bases between them. The CDR3 sequence is CASSLFTLDYEQYF. The DNA for the CDR3 is TGTGCCAGCAGTTTATTCACATTAGACTACGAGCAGTACTTC. Supplemented by reference TRBV28 and TRBJ2-7, the full variable domain reads DVKVTQSSRYLVKRTGEKVFLECVQDMDHENMFWYRQDPGLGLRLIYFSYDVKMKEKGDIPEGYSVSREKKERFSLILESASTNQTSMYLCASSLFTLDYEQYFGPGTRLTVT.

For the CDR3, the DNA is TGTGCCAGCAGTTCAAAGGACAGCGGGACTGAAGCTTTCTTT. This sequence encodes CASSSKDSGTEAFF. The J gene is TRBJ1-1, the V gene TRBV28; tentative D call: TRBD1 (6 bases). The ends were cut back, 4 bases at V and 5 bases at J, with 14 bases in the middle. The CDR3 is 14 residues long. Looked up from germline, CDR1 is MDHEN and CDR2 is SYDVKM.

On this clone: The same CDR3 is also encoded by other DNA sequences in this sample. This sequence joins TRBV6-6 and TRBJ1-3; D gene unclear. V lost 2 bases and J lost 4, with 6 bases in between. Germline V gene lookup returns CDR1 MNHNY and CDR2 SVGAGI (reference sequence). The CDR3 loop spans 13 amino acids. CDR3 nucleotide sequence: TGTGCCAGCAGTTACAATCCCGGAAACACCATATATTTT. This gives the protein CASSYNPGNTIYF.

The chain uses TRBV7-8 and TRBJ2-7; 11 nucleotides line up with TRBD2. There are 15 residues in the CDR3. The trim removed 6 bases at V and 2 bases at J, leaving 6 bases unmatched. CDR1 and CDR2 from the germline V gene are SGHVS and FQNEAQ. CDR3 in DNA: TGTGCCAGCAGGGATTCGGGACTAGCGGCCTACGAGCAGTACTTC. It specifies CASRDSGLAAYEQYF.

The V gene is TRBV2, the J gene TRBJ1-3, with 7 bases fitting TRBD1. From germline, CDR1 is SNHLY and CDR2 FYNNEI. The CDR3 is 16 amino acids. Trimming removed 0 bases from V and 2 bases from J; junction bases left unmatched: 4. The CDR3 region has the DNA TGTGCCAGCAGTGAAGCGCCTACAGGGGCTGGAAACACCATATATTTT. Amino acid sequence: CASSEAPTGAGNTIYF. Full variable domain (outside the CDR3, taken from reference TRBV2 and TRBJ1-3): EPEVTQTPSHQVTQMGQEVILRCVPISNHLYFYWYRQILGQKVEFLVSFYNNEISEKSEIFDDQFSVERPDGSNFTLKIRSTKLEDSAMYFCASSEAPTGAGNTIYFGEGSWLTVV.

The rearrangement uses TRBV18 and TRBJ1-3; TRBD1 might be the D (5 bases). Between the trimmed V and J ends, which lost 0 bases and 7 bases, there was a span of 10 bases. Germline assignment: CDR1 KGHSH and CDR2 LQKENI. This CDR3 contains 14 residues. The CDR3 reads CASSPPVRENTIYF. DNA of the CDR3: TGTGCCAGCTCACCACCGGTCAGGGAGAACACCATATATTTT.

The V and J genes are TRBV7-8 and TRBJ2-1; TRBD1 aligns across 8 bases. Looked up from germline, CDR1 is SGHVS and CDR2 is FQNEAQ. This CDR3 region has 16 residues. After removal of 1 base from V and 3 bases from J, the junction contained 5 bases not matched to a gene. The CDR3 bases are TGTGCCAGCAGCTTAGATACAGGGGGAGACTACAATGAGCAGTTCTTC. Its translation: CASSLDTGGDYNEQFF. The variable domain in full, completed from reference TRBV7-8 and TRBJ2-1, reads GAGVSQSPRYKVAKRGQDVALRCDPISGHVSLFWYQQALGQGPEFLTYFQNEAQLDKSGLPSDRFFAERPEGSVSTLKIQRTQQEDSAVYLCASSLDTGGDYNEQFFGPGTRLTVL.

This clone was detected only once. The chain has TRBV5-4 and TRBJ2-1, with 9 bases fitting TRBD1. In germline, CDR1 is SGHNT, CDR2 YYREEE (reference sequence). With 5 bases clipped from V and 12 bases from J, the junction kept 15 bases outside the gene matches. The CDR3 sequence is 15 residues long. The CDR3 sequence: CASSLVGGQGQGQFF. The CDR3 DNA is TGTGCCAGCAGTCTGGTTGGGGGACAGGGACAGGGGCAGTTCTTC.

The rearrangement links TRBV24-1 to TRBJ1-5; D not resolved. Trimming took off 7 bases at V and 3 bases at J, with 12 bases between the two ends. This CDR3 has 14 amino acids. Germline loops: CDR1 KGHDR, CDR2 SFDVKD. The CDR3 DNA reads TGTGCCACCAGCGACAAGTGGGACAATCAGCCCCAGCATTTT. It encodes CATSDKWDNQPQHF.